What follows are 15 T cell receptor beta chains derived from one specimen sequenced in a study of T-cell memory formation after mild COVID-19. A single record per CDR3 protein comes from TCRdb applying MiXCR to the 5' RACE reads. In the table there are nearly 350,000 distinct CDR3 sequences, 10% to 15% of which are singletons. The specimen sequenced was PBMCs or a T cell subset sorted from them (not recorded which). The receptors were gathered from a man younger than 35 who had mild COVID-19 (a few samples of this study predate the infection). Cell type and time point are not known.

This clonotype was picked up a small number of times. The V gene is TRBV7-2, the J gene TRBJ2-1, with D hard to call. Germline V gene lookup returns CDR1 SGHTA and CDR2 FQGNSA. V gave up 1 base and J gave up 4 bases, with 5 bases separating them. The CDR3 spans 13 residues. The CDR3 sequence: CASSLEQYNEQFF. The CDR3 region has the DNA TGTGCCAGCAGCTTAGAGCAGTACAATGAGCAGTTCTTC.

The chain links TRBV6-2 or TRBV6-3 to TRBJ1-4; D uncertain. Germline assignment: CDR1 MNHEY and CDR2 SVGEGT. V shed 7 bases and J shed 5 bases, with 14 bases lying between them. The CDR3 is 14 residues long. In nucleotides, the CDR3 is TGTGCCAGCATTCTGGACGGCTCGAATGAAAAACTGTTTTTT. It codes for CASILDGSNEKLFF.

The rearrangement uses TRBV6-5 and TRBJ1-5; 8 bases fit TRBD1. Germline trimming cut 6 bases from V and 3 bases from J; bases unmatched to any gene: 13. Germline CDR1 reads MNHEY; CDR2 reads SVGAGI. The CDR3 has 17 amino acids. The CDR3 loop reads CASRKSPGQEINQPQHF. For the CDR3, the DNA is TGTGCCAGCAGAAAATCCCCGGGACAGGAGATCAATCAGCCCCAGCATTTT.

The chain links TRBV20-1 to TRBJ2-1, with a tentative D call TRBD2 (5 bases). Germline V gene data show CDR1 as DFQATT and CDR2 as SNEGSKA (reference sequence). The ends were cut back, 8 bases at V and 2 bases at J, with 10 bases in the middle. The CDR3 extends over 12 amino acids. Written as DNA, the CDR3 is TGCAGTTCGGGGTTGCCCTACAATGAGCAGTTCTTC. It is translated as CSSGLPYNEQFF.

This chain connects TRBV27 to TRBJ1-1, with D hard to call. The V gene lost 3 bases and the J gene lost 11 bases, with 4 bases spanning the gap. The CDR3 loop spans 9 amino acids. CDR1 is MNHEY, CDR2 SMNVEV, per germline (reference sequence). The CDR3 protein is CASSFVAFF. The CDR3 DNA reads as TGTGCCAGCAGTTTTGTGGCTTTCTTT.

The V call is TRBV9, the J call TRBJ2-3; maybe TRBD1 (6 bases). This CDR3 is built from 15 residues. V lost 0 bases and J 1 base, leaving 9 bases between the germline ends. Per the germline V gene, CDR1 is SGDLS and CDR2 is YYNGEE. For the CDR3, the DNA is TGTGCCAGCAGCGTAGCTTGGGGGCGCACAGATACGCAGTATTTT. Protein product: CASSVAWGRTDTQYF.

CDR3 protein: CASSYGPVYEQFF. The CDR3 region has the DNA TGTGCCAGCAGTTACGGTCCCGTGTATGAGCAGTTCTTC. The chain recombines TRBV6-2 or TRBV6-3 with TRBJ2-1; D not resolved. Trimming shortened V by 2 bases and J by 8 bases, and 10 bases separated the two germline ends. The CDR3 covers 13 residues. Germline V CDR1 and CDR2: MNHEY, SVGEGT.

The J gene is TRBJ2-3, the V gene TRBV6-2 or TRBV6-3, with 10 bases that match TRBD2. Germline trimming cut 6 bases from V and 5 bases from J; bases unmatched to any gene: 14. Per the germline V gene, CDR1 is MNHEY and CDR2 is SVGEGT. The CDR3 length is 17 residues. The CDR3 bases are TGTGCCAGCAGCCCAAGTCCCAGCGGGGGGGAGCGAGATACGCAGTATTTT. It is translated as CASSPSPSGGERDTQYF.

With respect to this clonotype: This clone may be a read error of a much larger clone one base away. The chain employs TRBV7-8 and TRBJ1-5, with a tentative D call TRBD1 (5 bases). Germline CDR1 is SGHVS and CDR2 is FQNEAQ. The CDR3 runs to 12 residues. V was shortened by 4 bases and J by 5 bases, with 6 bases between the two germline ends. In DNA, the CDR3 is TGTGCCAGCAGCTGGGGGGATCAGCCCCAGCATTTT. Protein sequence: CASSWGDQPQHF.

The chain joins TRBV6-6 to TRBJ1-4; a weak D match, TRBD1 (6 bases). Trimming left V 5 bases short and J 7 bases short, with 14 bases between. Germline lookup yields CDR1 MNHNY and CDR2 SVGAGI (reference sequence). CDR3 length: 14 amino acids. The CDR3 loop is CASSRLSRGEKLFF. CDR3 sequence (DNA): TGTGCCAGCAGTCGACTGTCCAGGGGTGAAAAACTGTTTTTT.

The chain carries TRBV6-5 and TRBJ2-1; 8 positions agree with TRBD2. The CDR3 contains 16 residues. V shed 2 bases, J shed 2 bases, and the junction held 5 bases outside the gene matches. CDR1 is MNHEY and CDR2 is SVGAGI in the germline V gene. This CDR3 is CASSYVSGAPYNEQFF. The CDR3 DNA reads TGTGCCAGCAGTTACGTTAGCGGGGCCCCCTACAATGAGCAGTTCTTC.

This clonotype came up a few times. The chain has TRBV5-1 and TRBJ2-5, with D unresolved. The CDR3 runs to 12 residues. The germline V gene encodes CDR1 SGHRS and CDR2 YFSETQ. Trimming stripped 2 bases from V and 5 bases from J, with 7 bases between. CDR3 nucleotide sequence: TGCGCCAGCAGCTTCTCCGCTGAGACCCAGTACTTC. This translates into CASSFSAETQYF.

The V and J genes are TRBV6-5 and TRBJ2-2; D unclear. The CDR3 has 11 amino acids. The germline gives CDR1 MNHEY, CDR2 SVGAGI. V lost 7 bases to trimming and J lost 5 bases, with 5 bases between them. In DNA form, the CDR3 reads TGTGCCAGCATGGGGACCGGGGAGCTGTTTTTT. It codes for CASMGTGELFF.

Only a few counts were recorded for this clonotype. The gene calls are TRBV7-8 and TRBJ2-5; the D is unclear. The CDR3 spans 12 residues. V lost 3 bases and J 2 bases, leaving 4 bases between the germline ends. Per the germline V gene, CDR1 is SGHVS and CDR2 is FQNEAQ. CDR3 residues: CASSFQQETQYF. In DNA, the CDR3 is TGTGCCAGCAGCTTTCAACAAGAGACCCAGTACTTC.

This clonotype was observed many times. The genes are TRBV5-1 and TRBJ2-2; 7 nucleotides align to TRBD2. Germline CDR1 and CDR2: SGHRS and YFSETQ. The J segment lost 6 bases and the V segment lost 2 bases, leaving 4 bases of the junction unmatched. The CDR3 sequence is 14 residues long. CDR3 sequence: CASSLSGRPGELFF. The CDR3 DNA reads as TGCGCCAGCAGCTTATCCGGGAGGCCCGGGGAGCTGTTTTTT.